One sample yielded the 22 T cell receptor beta chains listed below, sequenced in a study of blood T cell repertoires in COVID-19. Assay used: immunoSEQ multiplex PCR; TCRdb lists only in-frame clones, some missing. The table has roughly 180,000 clones, 75% to 85% seen once. The sequencing input was peripheral blood. Source of these receptors: a woman in her sixties or seventies with COVID-19, enrolled during active disease.

The rearrangement uses TRBV19 and TRBJ2-5; D might be TRBD2 (7 bases). Germline CDR1 is LNHDA and CDR2 is SQIVND (reference sequence). The CDR3 is made up of 16 amino acids. Trimming cost V 5 bases and J 0 bases, with 16 bases left between them. CDR3 DNA sequence: TGTGCCAGTAGTCCCTTTGGGGGGGGCAACCAAGAGACCCAGTACTTC. Its protein is CASSPFGGGNQETQYF. Together with reference TRBV19 and TRBJ2-5, the CDR3 gives the full variable domain: DGGITQSPKYLFRKEGQNVTLSCEQNLNHDAMYWYRQDPGQGLRLIYYSQIVNDFQKGDIAEGYSVSREKKESFPLTVTSAQKNPTAFYLCASSPFGGGNQETQYFGPGTRLLVL.

CDR3: CATSESAGTNQETQYF. DNA for the CDR3: TGTGCCACCAGTGAATCTGCCGGGACAAACCAAGAGACCCAGTACTTC. This chain links TRBV24-1 with TRBJ2-5; a possible D gene is TRBD1 (6 bases). CDR1 and CDR2 (germline): KGHDR, SFDVKD. V shed 4 bases and J shed 0 bases, with 14 bases lying between them. The CDR3 sequence is 16 residues long.

About this clone itself: Other DNA sequences within the sample encode an identical CDR3. This chain joins TRBV15 and TRBJ2-7; 7 bases line up with TRBD1. Germline loops: CDR1 LNHNV, CDR2 YYDKDF (reference sequence). This CDR3 is built from 14 residues. The V segment lost 0 bases and the J segment 3 bases; nucleotides outside the gene matches: 2. CDR3 residues: CATSREGGGYEQYF. DNA for the CDR3: TGTGCCACCAGCAGAGAAGGGGGCGGCTACGAGCAGTACTTC.

Comments on this clone: The sample has other DNA sequences that encode this CDR3 too. This chain links TRBV7-3 with TRBJ1-2, with D possibly TRBD1 on 6 matching bases. The CDR3 is made up of 14 amino acids. The germline gives CDR1 SGHTA, CDR2 FQGTGA. The V and J ends lost 5 bases and 2 bases respectively, with 12 bases between them. The CDR3 is CASSAGGSNYGYTF. CDR3 bases: TGTGCCAGCAGCGCGGGGGGCTCCAACTATGGCTACACCTTC.

The chain uses TRBV30 and TRBJ2-7, with 9 bases fitting TRBD2. The germline V gene has CDR1 GTSNPN and CDR2 SVGIG (reference sequence). CDR3 size: 14 residues. The ends lost 4 bases at V and 6 bases at J; junction bases unmatched: 10. The DNA of the CDR3 is TGTGCCTGGAATAGGGCTAGCGGGACGAGCGAGCAGTACTTC. It encodes CAWNRASGTSEQYF. Full variable domain (outside the CDR3, taken from reference TRBV30 and TRBJ2-7): SQTIHQWPATLVQPVGSPLSLECTVEGTSNPNLYWYRQAAGRGLQLLFYSVGIGQISSEVPQNLSASRPQDRQFILSSKKLLLSDSGFYLCAWNRASGTSEQYFGPGTRLTVT.

This chain links TRBV6-5 with TRBJ1-1; 7 nucleotides align to TRBD1. Trimming took 6 bases from V and 3 from J; bases not matched to a gene: 7. CDR1 and CDR2 from the germline V gene are MNHEY and SVGAGI. CDR3 size: 14 residues. Written as DNA, the CDR3 is TGTGCCAGCAGGGAGACAGGGCGGGACACTGAAGCTTTCTTT. It yields the protein CASRETGRDTEAFF.

This clone was picked up many times. V usage is TRBV5-6 and J usage is TRBJ1-5; 9 bases match TRBD1. After removal of 0 bases from V and 7 bases from J, the junction contained 5 bases not matched to a gene. The CDR3 is 15 amino acids. In germline, CDR1 is SGHDT, CDR2 YYEEEE. The CDR3 DNA reads as TGTGCCAGCAGCTTGGTACGGGACAGGGAACAGCCCCAGCATTTT. Its translation: CASSLVRDREQPQHF.

The chain has TRBV19 and TRBJ1-4; 7 bases agree with TRBD1. Germline V gene sequence: CDR1 LNHDA, CDR2 SQIVND (reference sequence). The junction had 10 bases not matched to a gene; V was cut back by 0 bases and J by 12 bases. The CDR3 extends over 15 amino acids. The DNA for the CDR3 is TGTGCCAGTAGTATAGAGCTGACAGGGCGTCAACAACTGTTTTTT. This sequence encodes CASSIELTGRQQLFF.

This clone was seen a handful of times. The chain uses TRBV7-8 and TRBJ2-3; D may be TRBD2 (5 bases). CDR1 and CDR2 (germline): SGHVS, FQNEAQ. The CDR3 is 15 amino acids. Trimming stripped 2 bases from V and 0 bases from J, with 9 bases between. The CDR3 DNA follows: TGTGCCAGCAGCTTAAGGGCGGGTAGCACAGATACGCAGTATTTT. This gives the protein CASSLRAGSTDTQYF.

The chain joins TRBV5-4 to TRBJ1-1; 9 nucleotides line up with TRBD1. The CDR3 spans 15 residues. V lost 1 base and J lost 2; bases outside the gene matches: 3. CDR1 and CDR2 (germline): SGHNT, YYREEE (reference sequence). The CDR3: CASSLWDRVNTEAFF. CDR3 coding DNA: TGTGCCAGCAGCTTGTGGGACAGGGTTAACACTGAAGCTTTCTTT.

This chain connects TRBV5-6 to TRBJ1-4, with D maybe TRBD1 (5 bases). CDR3 size: 14 residues. CDR1 and CDR2 from the germline V gene are SGHDT and YYEEEE. V gave up 1 base and J gave up 8 bases, with 12 bases separating them. The DNA for the CDR3 is TGTGCCAGCAGCTTGTATTCGCGGGGCGAAAAACTGTTTTTT. Translation gives CASSLYSRGEKLFF.

The chain uses TRBV30 and TRBJ1-2, with a possible D match to TRBD1 (5 bases). This CDR3 contains 12 residues. Germline loops: CDR1 GTSNPN, CDR2 SVGIG (reference sequence). Deletions cut 4 bases from V and 5 bases from J, with 11 bases between. The CDR3 loop is CAWNTGSYGYTF. The DNA for the CDR3 is TGTGCCTGGAACACAGGTTCTTATGGCTACACCTTC. Based on the CDR3 plus reference TRBV30 and TRBJ1-2, the full variable domain is SQTIHQWPATLVQPVGSPLSLECTVEGTSNPNLYWYRQAAGRGLQLLFYSVGIGQISSEVPQNLSASRPQDRQFILSSKKLLLSDSGFYLCAWNTGSYGYTFGSGTRLTVV.

A single count supports this clone. V and J are TRBV27 and TRBJ2-2; 8 positions match TRBD2. The CDR3 is 20 residues long. V gave up 6 bases and J gave up 0 bases; unmatched junction bases: 18. From germline, CDR1 is MNHEY and CDR2 SMNVEV (reference sequence). This CDR3 reads CASRLAWREDTPPNTGELFF. The CDR3 DNA reads TGTGCCAGCAGGTTGGCTTGGCGGGAGGATACCCCCCCGAACACCGGGGAGCTGTTTTTT.

By share, this clone ranks as medium-sized. The chain employs TRBV21-1 and TRBJ2-7; the D call in the table, TRBD2, was not verified against the DNA. TRBV21-1 is listed as a pseudogene. The CDR3 covers 14 residues. CDR3 coding DNA: TGTGCCAGCAGCGAACTAGCGGGGCGCTACGAGCAGTACTTC. Translating gives CASSELAGRYEQYF.

The chain couples TRBV14 to TRBJ1-3; 11 bases align to TRBD1. Per germline, CDR1 SGHDN and CDR2 FVKESK. The CDR3 spans 16 residues. V shed 3 bases, J shed 4 bases, and the junction held 5 bases outside the gene matches. The CDR3 nucleotides are TGTGCCAGCAGCCAGTCCGGACAGGGGGCCGGAAACACCATATATTTT. Encoded protein: CASSQSGQGAGNTIYF.

This chain links TRBV3-1 (or the pseudogene TRBV3-2) with TRBJ2-7; TRBD2 aligns across 8 bases. The CDR3 is made up of 17 amino acids. CDR1 is LGHDT, CDR2 YNNKEL, per germline (reference sequence). The V and J ends lost 4 bases and 3 bases, in that order; junction bases with no gene match: 14. The CDR3 coding sequence is TGTGCCAGCAGCCCCCTAGGGAGATTAGCGGGGTTCTACGAGCAGTACGTC. It specifies CASSPLGRLAGFYEQYV.

This clone has more than one count but fewer than ten. The V gene is TRBV6-5, the J gene TRBJ1-4; possible D gene TRBD1, 6 bases. Trimming cost V 4 bases and J 8 bases, with 17 bases left between them. This CDR3 is built from 15 residues. The germline CDR1 and CDR2 sequences are MNHEY and SVGAGI. CDR3 DNA sequence: TGTGCCAGCAGTTCCTTAAAATACAGGGTGGAAAAACTGTTTTTT. Translating it yields CASSSLKYRVEKLFF.

A few counts support this clone. The chain has TRBV19 and TRBJ2-5; 9 bases align to TRBD1. Trimming removed 5 bases from V and 4 bases from J; junction bases left unmatched: 11. CDR1 and CDR2 (germline): LNHDA, SQIVND (reference sequence). This CDR3 region has 16 residues. CDR3 coding DNA: TGTGCCAGTAGTGCCAATCCGGGACAGGGACGAGAGACCCAGTACTTC. Its translation: CASSANPGQGRETQYF.

The chain carries TRBV29-1 and TRBJ1-2; tentatively, D is TRBD1 (6 bases). The CDR3 is 11 residues long. The germline V gene encodes CDR1 SQVTM and CDR2 ANQGSEA. Trimming cost V 7 bases and J 7 bases, with 13 bases left between them. The CDR3 DNA sequence: TGCAGCGGGCATACAGGGTCTGGCTACACCTTC. It specifies CSGHTGSGYTF.

This clone was counted between two and nine times. The V and J genes are TRBV28 and TRBJ1-5, with D uncertain. V gave up 1 base and J gave up 10 bases, with 29 bases separating them. This CDR3 spans 19 amino acids. The germline gives CDR1 MDHEN, CDR2 SYDVKM. The CDR3 nucleotides read TGTGCCAGCAGTTTATTCGGGATCGGCTCACCCCGTCCGTCGGAACCCCAGCATTTT. It encodes CASSLFGIGSPRPSEPQHF.

This chain connects TRBV6-1 to TRBJ2-3; perhaps TRBD1 as D (5 bases). V was cut by 4 bases and J by 0 bases, with 20 bases left in between. Germline CDR1 is MNHNS and CDR2 is SASEGT. The CDR3 sequence is 18 residues long. CDR3 sequence: CASSVVQGVIASTDTQYF. CDR3 coding DNA: TGTGCCAGCAGTGTGGTTCAGGGTGTTATTGCTAGCACAGATACGCAGTATTTT.

This chain uses TRBV5-1 with TRBJ2-6; D is possibly TRBD1 (6 bases). Germline V gives CDR1 SGHRS, CDR2 YFSETQ. The germline V and J ends were trimmed by 5 bases and 6 bases, with 9 bases remaining between them. This CDR3 has 13 amino acids. The CDR3: CASRRGQANVLTF. CDR3 DNA: TGCGCCAGCAGGAGGGGACAGGCCAACGTCCTGACTTTC.